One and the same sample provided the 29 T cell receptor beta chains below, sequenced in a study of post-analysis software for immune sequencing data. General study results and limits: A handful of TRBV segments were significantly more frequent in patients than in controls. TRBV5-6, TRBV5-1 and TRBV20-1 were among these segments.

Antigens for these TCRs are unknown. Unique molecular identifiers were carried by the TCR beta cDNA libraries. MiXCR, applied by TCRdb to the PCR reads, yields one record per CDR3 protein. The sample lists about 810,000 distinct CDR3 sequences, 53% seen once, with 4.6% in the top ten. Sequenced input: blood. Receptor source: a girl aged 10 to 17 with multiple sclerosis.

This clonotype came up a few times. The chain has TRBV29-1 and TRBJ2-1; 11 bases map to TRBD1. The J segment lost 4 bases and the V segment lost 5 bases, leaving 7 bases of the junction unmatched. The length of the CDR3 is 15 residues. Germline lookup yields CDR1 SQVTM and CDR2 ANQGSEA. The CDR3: CSVSSGTGGYNEQFF. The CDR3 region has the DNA TGCAGCGTTAGCTCCGGGACAGGGGGTTACAATGAGCAGTTCTTC.

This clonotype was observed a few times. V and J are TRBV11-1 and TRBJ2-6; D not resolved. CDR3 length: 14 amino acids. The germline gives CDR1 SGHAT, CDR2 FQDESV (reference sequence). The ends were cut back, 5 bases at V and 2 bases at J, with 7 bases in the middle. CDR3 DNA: TGTGCCAGCAGCCTAAACCCTGGGGCCAACGTCCTGACTTTC. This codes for CASSLNPGANVLTF.

CDR3 in amino acids: CASSLGQASGQFF. CDR3 nucleotides: TGTGCCAGCAGCCTAGGACAGGCAAGCGGGCAGTTCTTC. The chain couples TRBV3-1 to TRBJ2-1, with 7 bases lining up with TRBD1. V shed 4 bases and J 12 bases; nucleotides not matched to a gene: 9. CDR3 size: 13 residues. Looked up from germline, CDR1 is LGHDT and CDR2 is YNNKEL (reference sequence).

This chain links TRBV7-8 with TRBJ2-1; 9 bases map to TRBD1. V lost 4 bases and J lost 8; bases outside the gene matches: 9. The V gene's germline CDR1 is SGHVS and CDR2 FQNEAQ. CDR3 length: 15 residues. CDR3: CASSSGTGTWDEQFF. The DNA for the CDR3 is TGTGCCAGCAGCTCCGGGACAGGGACGTGGGATGAGCAGTTCTTC.

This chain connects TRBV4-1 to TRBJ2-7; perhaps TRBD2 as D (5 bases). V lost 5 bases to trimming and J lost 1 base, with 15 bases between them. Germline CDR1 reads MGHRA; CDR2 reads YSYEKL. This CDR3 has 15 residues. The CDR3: CASSTAGSGSYEQYF. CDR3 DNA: TGCGCCAGCAGCACGGCGGGTTCAGGATCCTACGAGCAGTACTTC.

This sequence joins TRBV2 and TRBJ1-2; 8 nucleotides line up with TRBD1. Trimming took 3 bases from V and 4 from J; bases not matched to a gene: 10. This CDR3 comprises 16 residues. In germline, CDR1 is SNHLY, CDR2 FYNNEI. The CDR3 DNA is TGTGCCAGCAGTGACACCGTCAGGGGGCCTATCTATGGCTACACCTTC. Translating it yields CASSDTVRGPIYGYTF.

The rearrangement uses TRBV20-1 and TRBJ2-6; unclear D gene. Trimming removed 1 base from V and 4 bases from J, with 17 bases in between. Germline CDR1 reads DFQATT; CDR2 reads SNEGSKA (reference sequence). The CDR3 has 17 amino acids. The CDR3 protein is CSARVPQTILGANVLTF. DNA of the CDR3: TGCAGTGCTAGAGTCCCTCAAACCATTTTGGGGGCCAACGTCCTGACTTTC.

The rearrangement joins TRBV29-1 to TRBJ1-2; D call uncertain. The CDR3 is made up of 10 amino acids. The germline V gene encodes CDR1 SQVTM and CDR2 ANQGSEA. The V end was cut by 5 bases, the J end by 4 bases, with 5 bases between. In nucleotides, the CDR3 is TGCAGCGTTTACCGCTATGGCTACACCTTC. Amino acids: CSVYRYGYTF.

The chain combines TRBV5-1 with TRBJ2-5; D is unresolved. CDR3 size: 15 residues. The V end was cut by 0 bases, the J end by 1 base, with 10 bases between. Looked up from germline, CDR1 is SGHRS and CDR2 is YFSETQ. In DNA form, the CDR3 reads TGCGCCAGCAGCTTGGAACAGTTAGGCCAAGAGACCCAGTACTTC. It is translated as CASSLEQLGQETQYF.

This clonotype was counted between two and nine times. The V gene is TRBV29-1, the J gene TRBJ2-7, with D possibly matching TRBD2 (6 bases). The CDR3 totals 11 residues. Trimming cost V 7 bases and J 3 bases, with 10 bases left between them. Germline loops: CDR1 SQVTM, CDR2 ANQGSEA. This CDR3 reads CSAAGGYEQYF. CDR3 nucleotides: TGCAGCGCCGCCGGGGGCTACGAGCAGTACTTC.

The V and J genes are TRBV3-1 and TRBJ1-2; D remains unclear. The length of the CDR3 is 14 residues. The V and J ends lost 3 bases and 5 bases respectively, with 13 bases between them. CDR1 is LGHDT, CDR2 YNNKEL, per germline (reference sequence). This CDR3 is CASSQYPGQYGYTF. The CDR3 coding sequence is TGTGCCAGCAGCCAGTATCCCGGTCAGTATGGCTACACCTTC.

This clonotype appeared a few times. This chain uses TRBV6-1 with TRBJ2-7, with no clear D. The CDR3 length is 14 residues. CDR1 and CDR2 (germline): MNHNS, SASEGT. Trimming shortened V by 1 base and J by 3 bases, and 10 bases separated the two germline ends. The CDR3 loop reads CASSEGLGNYEQYF. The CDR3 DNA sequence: TGTGCCAGCAGTGAAGGGCTAGGGAACTACGAGCAGTACTTC.

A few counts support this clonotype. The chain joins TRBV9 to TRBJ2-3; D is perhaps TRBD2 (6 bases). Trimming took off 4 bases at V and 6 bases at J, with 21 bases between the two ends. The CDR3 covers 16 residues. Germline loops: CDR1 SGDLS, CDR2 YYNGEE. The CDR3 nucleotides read TGTGCCAGCAGCATTCGGGGGAACCTACGGGAGGATACGCAGTATTTT. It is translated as CASSIRGNLREDTQYF.

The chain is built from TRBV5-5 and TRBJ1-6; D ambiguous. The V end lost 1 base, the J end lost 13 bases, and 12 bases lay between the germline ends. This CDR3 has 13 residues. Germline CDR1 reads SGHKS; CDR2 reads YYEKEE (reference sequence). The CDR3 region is CASSLRPESPLHF. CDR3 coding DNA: TGTGCCAGCAGCTTGCGTCCGGAATCCCCCCTCCACTTT.

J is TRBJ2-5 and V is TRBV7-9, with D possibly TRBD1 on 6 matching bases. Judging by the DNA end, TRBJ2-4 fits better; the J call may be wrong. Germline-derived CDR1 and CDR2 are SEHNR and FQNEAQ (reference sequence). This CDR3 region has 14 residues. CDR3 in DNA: TGTGCCAGCAGCACAAGGGGGACCAAAAACATTCAGTACTTC. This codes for CASSTRGTKNIQYF.

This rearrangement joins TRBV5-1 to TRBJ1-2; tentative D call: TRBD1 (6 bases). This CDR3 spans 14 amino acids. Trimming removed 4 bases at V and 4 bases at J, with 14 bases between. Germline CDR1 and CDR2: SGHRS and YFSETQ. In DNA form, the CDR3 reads TGCGCCAGCAGCGGGGACAACCCACTCTATGGCTACACCTTC. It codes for CASSGDNPLYGYTF.

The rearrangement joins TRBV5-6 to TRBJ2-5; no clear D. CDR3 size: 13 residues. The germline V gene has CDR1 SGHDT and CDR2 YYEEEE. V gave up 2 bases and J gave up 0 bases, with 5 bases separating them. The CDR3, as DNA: TGTGCCAGCAGCTTCCTGTACCAAGAGACCCAGTACTTC. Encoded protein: CASSFLYQETQYF.

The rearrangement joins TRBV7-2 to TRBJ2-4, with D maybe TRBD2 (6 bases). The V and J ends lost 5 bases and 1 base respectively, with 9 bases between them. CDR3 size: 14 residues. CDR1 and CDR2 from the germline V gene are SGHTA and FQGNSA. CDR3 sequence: CASSLTSAKNIQYF. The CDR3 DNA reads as TGTGCCAGCAGCCTTACTAGCGCCAAAAACATTCAGTACTTC.

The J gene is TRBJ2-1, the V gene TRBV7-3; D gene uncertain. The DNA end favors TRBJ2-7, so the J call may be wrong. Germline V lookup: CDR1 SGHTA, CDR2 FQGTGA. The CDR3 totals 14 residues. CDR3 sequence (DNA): TGTGCCAGCAGCTACAGCAACTCCTACAATGAGCAGTACTTC. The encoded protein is CASSYSNSYNEQYF.

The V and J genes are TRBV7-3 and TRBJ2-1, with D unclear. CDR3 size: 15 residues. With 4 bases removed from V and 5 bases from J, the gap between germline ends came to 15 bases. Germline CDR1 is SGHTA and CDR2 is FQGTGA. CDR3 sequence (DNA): TGTGCCAGCAGCTACCAGAGCTGGTTTAACAATGAGCAGTTCTTC. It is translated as CASSYQSWFNNEQFF.

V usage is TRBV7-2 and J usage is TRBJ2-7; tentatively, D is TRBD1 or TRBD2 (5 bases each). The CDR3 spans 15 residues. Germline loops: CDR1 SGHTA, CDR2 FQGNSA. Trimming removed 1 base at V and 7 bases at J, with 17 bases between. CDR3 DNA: TGTGCCAGCAGCTTAGGGATGGGGCTAACGGGGGAGCAGTACTTC. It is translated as CASSLGMGLTGEQYF. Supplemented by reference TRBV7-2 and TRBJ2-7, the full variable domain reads GAGVSQSPSNKVTEKGKDVELRCDPISGHTALYWYRQSLGQGLEFLIYFQGNSAPDKSGLPSDRFSAERTGGSVSTLTIQRTQQEDSAVYLCASSLGMGLTGEQYFGPGTRLTVT.

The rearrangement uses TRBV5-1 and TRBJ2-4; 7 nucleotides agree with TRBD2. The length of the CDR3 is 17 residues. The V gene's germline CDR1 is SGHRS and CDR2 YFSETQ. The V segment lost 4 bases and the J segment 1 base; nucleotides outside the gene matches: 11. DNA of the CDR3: TGCGCCAGCAGCATCTCAGTAGACGGGAGGGCCAAAAACATTCAGTACTTC. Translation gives CASSISVDGRAKNIQYF.

The DNA of the CDR3 is TGTGCCAGCATCCGAGGAGGGTCGACAGCTTCTAACTATGGCTACACCTTC. Its protein is CASIRGGSTASNYGYTF. J is TRBJ1-2 and V is TRBV6-6, with a tentative D call TRBD1 (5 bases). From germline, CDR1 is MNHNY and CDR2 SVGAGI (reference sequence). The CDR3 is 17 amino acids. V shed 7 bases and J shed 0 bases, with 21 bases lying between them.

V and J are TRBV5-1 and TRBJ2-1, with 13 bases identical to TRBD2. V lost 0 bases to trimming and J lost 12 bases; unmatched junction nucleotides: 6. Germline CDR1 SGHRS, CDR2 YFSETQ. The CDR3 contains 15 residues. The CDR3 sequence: CASSLALAGGPGQFF. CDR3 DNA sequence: TGCGCCAGCAGCTTGGCACTAGCGGGAGGGCCGGGGCAGTTCTTC.

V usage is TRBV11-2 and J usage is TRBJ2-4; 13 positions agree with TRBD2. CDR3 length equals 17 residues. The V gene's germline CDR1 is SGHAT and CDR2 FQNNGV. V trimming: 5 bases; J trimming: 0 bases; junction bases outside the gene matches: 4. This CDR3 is CASSPGLAGPAKNIQYF. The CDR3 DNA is TGTGCCAGCAGCCCGGGACTAGCGGGACCAGCCAAAAACATTCAGTACTTC.

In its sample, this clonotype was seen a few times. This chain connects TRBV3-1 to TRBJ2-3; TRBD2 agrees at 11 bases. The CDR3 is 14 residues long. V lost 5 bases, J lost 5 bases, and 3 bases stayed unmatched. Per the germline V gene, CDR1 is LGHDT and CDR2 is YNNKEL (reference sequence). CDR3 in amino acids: CASSTSGGQDTQYF. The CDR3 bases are TGTGCCAGCAGCACTAGCGGGGGACAAGATACGCAGTATTTT.

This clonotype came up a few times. The CDR3 here is CASSLSGVNYGYTF. CDR3 bases: TGTGCCAGCAGCTTATCAGGGGTTAACTATGGCTACACCTTC. V usage is TRBV5-5 and J usage is TRBJ1-2; D perhaps matches TRBD1 (6 bases). CDR1 and CDR2 (germline): SGHKS, YYEKEE (reference sequence). The germline V and J ends were trimmed by 2 bases and 1 base, with 9 bases remaining between them. This CDR3 comprises 14 residues.

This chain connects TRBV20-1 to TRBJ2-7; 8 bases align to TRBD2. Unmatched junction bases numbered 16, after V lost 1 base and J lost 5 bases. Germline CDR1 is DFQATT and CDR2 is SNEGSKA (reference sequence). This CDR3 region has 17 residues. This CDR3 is CSARVPPGGAERDEQYF. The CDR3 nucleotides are TGCAGTGCTAGAGTTCCCCCGGGGGGGGCCGAGCGGGACGAGCAGTACTTC.

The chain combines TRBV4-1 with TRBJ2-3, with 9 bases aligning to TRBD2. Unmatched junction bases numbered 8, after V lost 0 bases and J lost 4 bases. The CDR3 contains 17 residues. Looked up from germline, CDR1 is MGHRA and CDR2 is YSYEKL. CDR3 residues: CASSQELAGGRSDTQYF. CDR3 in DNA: TGCGCCAGCAGCCAAGAACTTGCGGGGGGGCGCTCAGATACGCAGTATTTT.